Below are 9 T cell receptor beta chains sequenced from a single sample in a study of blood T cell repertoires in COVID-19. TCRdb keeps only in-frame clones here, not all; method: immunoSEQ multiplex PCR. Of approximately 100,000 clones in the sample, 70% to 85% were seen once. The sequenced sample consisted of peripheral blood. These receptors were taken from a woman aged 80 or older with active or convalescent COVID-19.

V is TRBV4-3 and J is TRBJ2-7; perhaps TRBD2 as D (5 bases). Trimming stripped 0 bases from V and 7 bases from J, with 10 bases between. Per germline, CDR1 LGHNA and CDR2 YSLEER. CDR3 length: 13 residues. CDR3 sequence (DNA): TGCGCCAGCAGCCAAGAGCGGAGGCGGGAGCAGTACTTC. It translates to CASSQERRREQYF.

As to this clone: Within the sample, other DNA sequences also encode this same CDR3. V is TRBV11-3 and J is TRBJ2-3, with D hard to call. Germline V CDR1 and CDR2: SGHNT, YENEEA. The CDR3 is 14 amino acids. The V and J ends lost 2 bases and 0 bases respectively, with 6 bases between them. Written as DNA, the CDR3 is TGTGCCAGCAGCTTAACGACTAGCACAGATACGCAGTATTTT. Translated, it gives CASSLTTSTDTQYF.

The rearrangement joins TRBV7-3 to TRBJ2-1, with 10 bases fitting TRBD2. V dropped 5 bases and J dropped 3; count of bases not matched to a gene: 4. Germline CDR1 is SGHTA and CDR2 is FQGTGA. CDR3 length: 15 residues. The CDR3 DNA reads TGTGCCAGCAGCCCTCTAGCGGGAGACTACAATGAGCAGTTCTTC. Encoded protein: CASSPLAGDYNEQFF.

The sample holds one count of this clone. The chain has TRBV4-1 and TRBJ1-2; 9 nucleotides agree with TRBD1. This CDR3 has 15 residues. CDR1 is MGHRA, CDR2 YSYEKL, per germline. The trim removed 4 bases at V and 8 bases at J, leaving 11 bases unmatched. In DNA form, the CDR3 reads TGCGCCAGCAGCCCCCGACAGGGGGAAGAAGTAGGCTACACCTTC. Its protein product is CASSPRQGEEVGYTF.

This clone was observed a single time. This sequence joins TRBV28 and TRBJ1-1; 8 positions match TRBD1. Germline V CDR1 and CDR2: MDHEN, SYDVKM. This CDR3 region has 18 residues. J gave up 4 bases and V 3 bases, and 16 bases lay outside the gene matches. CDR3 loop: CASSFFGSSQGASTEAFF. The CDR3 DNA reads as TGTGCCAGCAGTTTTTTTGGCTCCTCTCAGGGGGCGAGCACTGAAGCTTTCTTT. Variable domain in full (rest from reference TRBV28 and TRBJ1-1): DVKVTQSSRYLVKRTGEKVFLECVQDMDHENMFWYRQDPGLGLRLIYFSYDVKMKEKGDIPEGYSVSREKKERFSLILESASTNQTSMYLCASSFFGSSQGASTEAFFGQGTRLTVV.

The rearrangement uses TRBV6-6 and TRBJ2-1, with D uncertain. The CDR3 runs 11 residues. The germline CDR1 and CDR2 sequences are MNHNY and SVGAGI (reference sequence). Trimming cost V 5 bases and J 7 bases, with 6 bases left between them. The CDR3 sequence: CASSPNNEQFF. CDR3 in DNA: TGTGCCAGCAGTCCCAATAATGAGCAGTTCTTC.

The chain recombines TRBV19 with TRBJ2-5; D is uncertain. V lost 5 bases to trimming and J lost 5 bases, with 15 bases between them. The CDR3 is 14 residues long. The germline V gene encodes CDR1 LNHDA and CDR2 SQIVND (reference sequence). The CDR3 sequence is CASSPWAGRETQYF. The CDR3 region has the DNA TGTGCCAGTAGTCCCTGGGCCGGTCGGGAGACCCAGTACTTC.

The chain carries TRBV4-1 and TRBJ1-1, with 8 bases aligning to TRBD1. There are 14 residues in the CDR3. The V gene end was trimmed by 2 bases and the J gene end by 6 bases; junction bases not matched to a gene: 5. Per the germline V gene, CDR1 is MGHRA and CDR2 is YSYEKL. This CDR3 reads CASSQRTGLAEAFF. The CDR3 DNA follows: TGCGCCAGCAGCCAAAGGACAGGGCTCGCTGAAGCTTTCTTT.

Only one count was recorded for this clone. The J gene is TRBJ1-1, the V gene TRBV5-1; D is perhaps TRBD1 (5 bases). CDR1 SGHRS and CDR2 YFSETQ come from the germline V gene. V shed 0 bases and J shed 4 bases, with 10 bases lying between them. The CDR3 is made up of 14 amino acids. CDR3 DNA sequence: TGCGCCAGCAGCTTGGTTGGGGCTACCACTGAAGCTTTCTTT. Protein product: CASSLVGATTEAFF.